A single sample gave rise to the 8 T cell receptor beta chains below, sequenced in a study of identical twins. TCRdb fed the 5' RACE reads into MiXCR, producing one record per CDR3 protein. The data hold hundreds of thousands of distinct CDR3 sequences, with about 12% observed a single time. These sequences were also reported in another study, on yellow fever vaccine responses in identical twins.

Sample: PBMCs. The receptors were gathered from a young woman in good health.

The chain links TRBV29-1 to TRBJ2-2; 7 bases fit TRBD1. Per germline, CDR1 SQVTM and CDR2 ANQGSEA. V was pared by 4 bases and J by 2 bases, with 4 bases of the junction left unmatched. The CDR3 runs 14 residues. CDR3: CSVGDRVNTGELFF. The CDR3 DNA reads TGCAGCGTTGGAGACAGGGTCAACACCGGGGAGCTGTTTTTT.

The V gene is TRBV6-1, the J gene TRBJ2-2; 10 nucleotides line up with TRBD1. Germline-derived CDR1 and CDR2 are MNHNS and SASEGT. The CDR3 totals 16 residues. J was trimmed by 2 bases and V by 6 bases; bases with no gene match: 6. Here the CDR3 reads CASSPLTGGNTGELFF. In DNA form, the CDR3 reads TGTGCCAGCAGCCCTTTGACAGGGGGCAACACCGGGGAGCTGTTTTTT.

The chain recombines TRBV7-6 with TRBJ2-1, with TRBD1 as a possible D gene (7 bases). CDR1 is SGHVS, CDR2 FNYEAQ, per germline. V gave up 5 bases and J gave up 0 bases, with 29 bases separating them. The CDR3 loop spans 21 amino acids. The CDR3 spells CASSLPRREFADRSSYNEQFF. The CDR3 DNA is TGTGCCAGCAGCCTCCCCCGGAGGGAGTTTGCGGACAGGAGCTCCTACAATGAGCAGTTCTTC.

The table lists this clonotype with a few counts. The chain combines TRBV6-1 with TRBJ2-3; 10 bases map to TRBD1. Germline CDR1 reads MNHNS; CDR2 reads SASEGT. This CDR3 region has 13 residues. CDR3 region: CAGSDRGTDTQYF. CDR3 DNA sequence: TGTGCGGGGTCGGACAGGGGGACAGATACGCAGTATTTT.

The gene calls are TRBV18 and TRBJ2-1; D not resolved. The CDR3 runs 15 residues. Trimming removed 0 bases at V and 4 bases at J, with 10 bases between. Germline CDR1 reads KGHSH; CDR2 reads LQKENI. CDR3 bases: TGTGCCAGCTCACCACCGTTACAACTATACAATGAGCAGTTCTTC. Translated, it gives CASSPPLQLYNEQFF.

This chain joins TRBV5-1 and TRBJ2-7; TRBD1 aligns across 10 bases. V lost 6 bases and J lost 4; bases outside the gene matches: 7. Germline V gene lookup returns CDR1 SGHRS and CDR2 YFSETQ. The CDR3 contains 14 residues. The CDR3 is CASKHGTGDYEQYV. In nucleotides, the CDR3 is TGCGCCAGCAAACACGGGACAGGGGATTACGAGCAGTACGTC.

This clonotype has just a few counts. This chain joins TRBV24-1 and TRBJ2-1, with a weak D call TRBD2 (7 bases). Per germline, CDR1 KGHDR and CDR2 SFDVKD. The CDR3 covers 14 residues. Trimming shortened V by 7 bases and J by 2 bases, and 11 bases separated the two germline ends. The DNA of the CDR3 is TGTGCCACCAGAGGAGGGGGGGCCTACAATGAGCAGTTCTTC. Protein product: CATRGGGAYNEQFF.

This clonotype was counted only a few times. The V call is TRBV15, the J call TRBJ2-5, with D unresolved. The V gene lost 0 bases and the J gene lost 1 base, with 9 bases spanning the gap. The length of the CDR3 is 15 residues. Germline CDR1 is LNHNV and CDR2 is YYDKDF (reference sequence). CDR3 sequence: CATSREASAQETQYF. CDR3 DNA: TGTGCCACCAGCAGAGAGGCGTCAGCCCAAGAGACCCAGTACTTC.